This T cell receptor (beta chain) was obtained from a study of response to subunit inactivated influenza vaccine. Points from the study as a whole: Authors suggested each seasonal flu vaccination may recruit only limited numbers of new T cells.

MiXCR was run by TCRdb on the RT-PCR reads, yielding one entry per CDR3 protein. The sample includes roughly 760,000 distinct CDR3 sequences, over 20% of them seen just once. This clonotype was found many times. No antigen is known for it. The V gene's germline CDR1 is ENHRY and CDR2 SYGVKD. The CDR3 extends over 16 amino acids. Deletions cut 3 bases from V and 4 bases from J, with 19 bases between. V and J are TRBV10-3 and TRBJ2-7; D tentatively reads TRBD1 or TRBD2 (5 bases each). The sequences come from PBMCs from blood, collected 5 days after vaccination. The sequence derives from a man between 50 and 59 years old who received an inactivated influenza vaccine. Written as DNA, the CDR3 is TGTGCCATCAGTGAAGGTCGCAATCGGGGCAATTACGAGCAGTACTTC. This encodes CAISEGRNRGNYEQYF.